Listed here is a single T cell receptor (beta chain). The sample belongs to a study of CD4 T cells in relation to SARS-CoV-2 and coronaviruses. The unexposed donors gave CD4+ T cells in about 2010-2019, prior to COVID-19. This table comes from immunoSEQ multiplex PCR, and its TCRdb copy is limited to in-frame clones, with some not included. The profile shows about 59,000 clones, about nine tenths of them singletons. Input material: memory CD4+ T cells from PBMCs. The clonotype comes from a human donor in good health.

The CDR3 DNA reads TGTGCCAGCAGCAGCCCTGGACAGGGCTCCTACGAGCAGTACTTC. This encodes CASSSPGQGSYEQYF. V and J are TRBV27 and TRBJ2-7; TRBD1 aligns across 8 bases. The trim removed 6 bases at V and 0 bases at J, leaving 7 bases unmatched. Germline V gene lookup returns CDR1 MNHEY and CDR2 SMNVEV (reference sequence). There are 15 residues in the CDR3.